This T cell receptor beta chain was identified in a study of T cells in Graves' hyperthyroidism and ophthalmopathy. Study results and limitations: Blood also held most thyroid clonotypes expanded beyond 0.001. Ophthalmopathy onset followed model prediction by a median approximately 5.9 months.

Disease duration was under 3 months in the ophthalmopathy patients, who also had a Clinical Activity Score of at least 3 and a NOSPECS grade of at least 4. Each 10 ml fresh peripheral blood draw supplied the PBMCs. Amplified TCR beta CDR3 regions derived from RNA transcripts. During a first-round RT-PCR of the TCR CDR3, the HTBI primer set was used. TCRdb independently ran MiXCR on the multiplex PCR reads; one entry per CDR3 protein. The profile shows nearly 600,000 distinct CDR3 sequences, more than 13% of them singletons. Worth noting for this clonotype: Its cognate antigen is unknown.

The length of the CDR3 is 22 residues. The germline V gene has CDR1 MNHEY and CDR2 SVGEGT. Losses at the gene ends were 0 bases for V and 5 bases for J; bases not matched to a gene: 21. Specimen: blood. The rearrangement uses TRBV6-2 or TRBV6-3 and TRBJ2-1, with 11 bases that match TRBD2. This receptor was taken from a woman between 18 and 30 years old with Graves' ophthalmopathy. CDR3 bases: TGTGCCAGCAGTTACTCGAATACCCCGACTAGCGGGACAAAAATAGCCCACAATGAGCAGTTCTTC. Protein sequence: CASSYSNTPTSGTKIAHNEQFF.